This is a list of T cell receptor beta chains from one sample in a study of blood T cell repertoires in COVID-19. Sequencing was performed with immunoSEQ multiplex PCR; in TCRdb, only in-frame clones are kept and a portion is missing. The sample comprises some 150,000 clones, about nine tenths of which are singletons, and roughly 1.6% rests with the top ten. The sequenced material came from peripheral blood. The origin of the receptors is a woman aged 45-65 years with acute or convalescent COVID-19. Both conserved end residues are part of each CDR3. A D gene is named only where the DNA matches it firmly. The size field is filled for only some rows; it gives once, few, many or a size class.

CDR3 DNA: TGTGCCTGGAGTGGACAGGAGTCCTACGAGCAGTACTTC
CDR3 protein: CAWSGQESYEQYF
V gene: TRBV30
D gene: NA
J gene: TRBJ2-7
clone size: NA

CDR3 DNA: TGTGCCAGCTCAAGGGGGCAGGGCCATAATTCACCCCTCCACTTT
CDR3 protein: CASSRGQGHNSPLHF
V gene: TRBV18
D gene: TRBD1
J gene: TRBJ1-6
clone size: NA

CDR3 DNA: TGTGCCAGCAGCTTAATCGTAATCGGCGGGACTGAAGCTTTCTTT
CDR3 protein: CASSLIVIGGTEAFF
V gene: TRBV7-2
D gene: NA
J gene: TRBJ1-1
clone size: NA

CDR3 DNA: TGTGCCAGCAGCCTCCGGGACAGGGGGAGGTGGGCCAAAAACATTCAGTACTTC
CDR3 protein: CASSLRDRGRWAKNIQYF
V gene: TRBV12-1
D gene: NA
J gene: TRBJ2-4
clone size: NA

CDR3 DNA: TGCGCCAGCAGTACCGGGACAGTCGGCGAAAAACTGTTTTTT
CDR3 protein: CASSTGTVGEKLFF
V gene: TRBV5-1
D gene: TRBD1
J gene: TRBJ1-4
clone size: NA

CDR3 DNA: TGTGCCAGCACCCTTGACAGGGGCAAGCAGAACTATGGCTACACCTTC
CDR3 protein: CASTLDRGKQNYGYTF
V gene: TRBV6-6
D gene: TRBD1
J gene: TRBJ1-2
clone size: NA

CDR3 DNA: TGCGCCAGCAGCCAACAGGGTGGAGACAATGAAAAACTGTTTTTT
CDR3 protein: CASSQQGGDNEKLFF
V gene: TRBV4-1
D gene: NA
J gene: TRBJ1-4
clone size: few

CDR3 DNA: TGTGCCTGCCCGAAAAGGGGCGAGTACACTGAAGCTTTCTTT
CDR3 protein: CACPKRGEYTEAFF
V gene: TRBV30
D gene: NA
J gene: TRBJ1-1
clone size: NA

CDR3 DNA: TGTGCCTGGAGTCGACAGTCTGGAAACACCATATATTTT
CDR3 protein: CAWSRQSGNTIYF
V gene: TRBV30
D gene: NA
J gene: TRBJ1-3
clone size: once

CDR3 DNA: TGTGCCAGCAGCCCGGGACAGTTCTATGGCTACACCTTC
CDR3 protein: CASSPGQFYGYTF
V gene: TRBV6-5
D gene: TRBD1
J gene: TRBJ1-2
clone size: NA

CDR3 DNA: TGTGCCAGCTCACCGCCGGGACTCGGGGCAGGAAACACCATATATTTT
CDR3 protein: CASSPPGLGAGNTIYF
V gene: TRBV18
D gene: NA
J gene: TRBJ1-3
clone size: NA

CDR3 DNA: TGTGCCAGCAGTCTCCGACAGGGCGGTATGGATACGCAGTATTTT
CDR3 protein: CASSLRQGGMDTQYF
V gene: TRBV28
D gene: TRBD1
J gene: TRBJ2-3
clone size: NA

CDR3 DNA: TGCAGTGCTAGTGAGGGGGCGTCCTACGAGCAGTACTTC
CDR3 protein: CSASEGASYEQYF
V gene: TRBV20-1
D gene: TRBD1
J gene: TRBJ2-7
clone size: few

CDR3 DNA: TGCGCCAGCAGCTTGGGTTTGGAGGCGGGCTACACCTTC
CDR3 protein: CASSLGLEAGYTF
V gene: TRBV5-1
D gene: NA
J gene: TRBJ1-2
clone size: NA

CDR3 DNA: TGCGCCAGCAGCCGCCCAAAAAGCGGGGCGGGGGAGGAGCAGTACTTC
CDR3 protein: CASSRPKSGAGEEQYF
V gene: TRBV4-1
D gene: TRBD2
J gene: TRBJ2-7
clone size: NA

CDR3 DNA: TGTGCCAGCAGCAATGGCACTAGCGGGAGCAGGGACGAGCAGTACTTC
CDR3 protein: CASSNGTSGSRDEQYF
V gene: TRBV21-1
D gene: NA
J gene: TRBJ2-7
clone size: once

CDR3 DNA: TGTGCCAGCGAGGCCAGCGGGGGCAGGAATGAGCAGTTCTTC
CDR3 protein: CASEASGGRNEQFF
V gene: TRBV11-2
D gene: TRBD2
J gene: TRBJ2-1
clone size: NA

CDR3 DNA: TGTGCCAGCAGCACCAGGACAGCTAGGGAATACAATGAGCAGTTCTTC
CDR3 protein: CASSTRTAREYNEQFF
V gene: TRBV5-4
D gene: NA
J gene: TRBJ2-1
clone size: once

CDR3 DNA: TGTGCCAGCGCGAACGCAGGAACGAACACCGGGGAGCTGTTTTTT
CDR3 protein: CASANAGTNTGELFF
V gene: TRBV11-3
D gene: NA
J gene: TRBJ2-2
clone size: NA

CDR3 DNA: TGTGCCACCATGATTGGAGGGTCTAACTATGGCTACACCTTC
CDR3 protein: CATMIGGSNYGYTF
V gene: TRBV19
D gene: NA
J gene: TRBJ1-2
clone size: NA

CDR3 DNA: TGTGCCAGCAGCGTCGGCGGCGACTATGGCTACACCTTC
CDR3 protein: CASSVGGDYGYTF
V gene: TRBV6-5
D gene: NA
J gene: TRBJ1-2
clone size: NA

CDR3 DNA: TGTGCCAGTACCACGGCAGGGCGGGGAATTGGTTCACCCCTCCACTTT
CDR3 protein: CASTTAGRGIGSPLHF
V gene: TRBV19
D gene: NA
J gene: TRBJ1-6
clone size: NA

CDR3 DNA: TGTGCCAGCAGCGTAGATGCGGGGGCTGCAGATACGCAGTATTTT
CDR3 protein: CASSVDAGAADTQYF
V gene: TRBV9
D gene: NA
J gene: TRBJ2-3
clone size: NA

CDR3 DNA: TGCGCCAGCAGTTTGACAGGGGGCGATGGCTACACCTTC
CDR3 protein: CASSLTGGDGYTF
V gene: TRBV5-1
D gene: TRBD1
J gene: TRBJ1-2
clone size: NA

CDR3 DNA: TGTGCCAGCAGTAGGGGGACAGATTCCTACGAGCAGTACTTC
CDR3 protein: CASSRGTDSYEQYF
V gene: TRBV27
D gene: TRBD1
J gene: TRBJ2-7
clone size: NA

CDR3 DNA: TGTGCCAGCAGCGTGGGGGTAGACTTAGCGGGAGAGGCCTACAATGAGCAGTTCTTC
CDR3 protein: CASSVGVDLAGEAYNEQFF
V gene: TRBV9
D gene: TRBD2
J gene: TRBJ2-1
clone size: NA

CDR3 DNA: TGTGCCAGCAGTTACCTGGGACAGGGACCCTACGAGCAGTACTTC
CDR3 protein: CASSYLGQGPYEQYF
V gene: TRBV6-2/TRBV6-3
D gene: TRBD1
J gene: TRBJ2-7
clone size: NA

CDR3 DNA: TGTGCCACCAAGAACAGTAACACCGGGGAGCTGTTTTTT
CDR3 protein: CATKNSNTGELFF
V gene: TRBV24-1
D gene: NA
J gene: TRBJ2-2
clone size: NA

CDR3 DNA: TGTGCCAGCAGCACGCAACTAGCTTCCGAGCAGTACTTC
CDR3 protein: CASSTQLASEQYF
V gene: TRBV11-2
D gene: NA
J gene: TRBJ2-7
clone size: NA

CDR3 DNA: TGTGCCAGCAGCTTAGCAGGGCTCACTGAAGCTTTCTTT
CDR3 protein: CASSLAGLTEAFF
V gene: TRBV11-2
D gene: NA
J gene: TRBJ1-1
clone size: NA

CDR3 DNA: TGTGCCAGCAGCGCAGACAGCTCTGGGGCCAACGTCCTGACTTTC
CDR3 protein: CASSADSSGANVLTF
V gene: TRBV7-2
D gene: NA
J gene: TRBJ2-6
clone size: NA

CDR3 DNA: TGTGCCAGTCGGAAAGGCCCGGGAAAAGCTTTCTTT
CDR3 protein: CASRKGPGKAFF
V gene: TRBV2
D gene: NA
J gene: TRBJ1-1
clone size: NA

CDR3 DNA: TGTGCCAGCAGTGAGGCTTCAATTGGTGAAAAACTGTTTTTT
CDR3 protein: CASSEASIGEKLFF
V gene: TRBV6-1
D gene: NA
J gene: TRBJ1-4
clone size: once

CDR3 DNA: TGTGCCAGCAGTCCCCGGACTAGCGGGCCCTTCTCCCACGAGCAGTACTTC
CDR3 protein: CASSPRTSGPFSHEQYF
V gene: TRBV6-2/TRBV6-3
D gene: TRBD2
J gene: TRBJ2-7
clone size: NA

CDR3 DNA: TGTGCCAGTAGTTTCGGGACAGGGGGGGCCTCCTATAATTCACCCCTCCACTTT
CDR3 protein: CASSFGTGGASYNSPLHF
V gene: TRBV19
D gene: TRBD1
J gene: TRBJ1-6
clone size: once

CDR3 DNA: TGCGCCAGCAGTTCACTCACCAATTCACCCCTCCACTTT
CDR3 protein: CASSSLTNSPLHF
V gene: TRBV10-2
D gene: NA
J gene: TRBJ1-6
clone size: NA